The 24 T cell receptor beta chains given below trace back to one sample, sequenced in a study of a mutant IDH1 vaccine in newly diagnosed glioma. The assay was immunoSEQ multiplex PCR, and TCRdb's table has in-frame clones only and misses some. This table holds approximately 50,000 clones, 70% to 85% found once. No antigens are known for them. The time point was: week 47, end of study. Vaccine doses each comprised 300 ug of mutant IDH1 20-mer peptide, with topical imiquimod. The specimen was PBMCs, collected from a glioma patient whose treatment included an IDH1 peptide vaccine. These receptor sequences come from a woman aged 40 to 50 with glioma. Some clones in this sample may be carry-over from other donors' samples.

This chain connects TRBV11-2 to TRBJ2-7, with 7 bases fitting TRBD1. Trimming cost V 5 bases and J 2 bases; bases outside gene matches: 6. The CDR3 runs 14 residues. Germline values: CDR1 SGHAT, CDR2 FQNNGV. The CDR3 sequence: CASSQDRPAYEQYF. The CDR3 DNA follows: TGTGCCAGCAGCCAGGACAGGCCAGCCTACGAGCAGTACTTC.

The chain employs TRBV5-6 and TRBJ1-6; TRBD1 matches 8 bases. The length of the CDR3 is 14 residues. V trimming: 4 bases; J trimming: 7 bases; junction bases outside the gene matches: 4. In germline, CDR1 is SGHDT, CDR2 YYEEEE. CDR3 sequence (DNA): TGTGCCAGCAGCCCCCGACAGGGGAATTCACCCCTCCACTTT. It codes for CASSPRQGNSPLHF.

The chain employs TRBV7-9 and TRBJ1-1; D is unclear. Per the germline V gene, CDR1 is SEHNR and CDR2 is FQNEAQ (reference sequence). The CDR3 is made up of 14 amino acids. V was clipped by 5 bases and J by 1 base, with 11 bases between them. The CDR3 loop reads CASSRVVGNTEAFF. The DNA for the CDR3 is TGTGCCAGCAGCCGGGTGGTAGGGAACACTGAAGCTTTCTTT.

The rearrangement links TRBV7-9 to TRBJ2-6; D remains unclear. The V gene's germline CDR1 is SEHNR and CDR2 FQNEAQ (reference sequence). The CDR3 length is 14 residues. V lost 5 bases, J lost 4 bases, and 9 bases lay in between. The CDR3 region is CASSPSAGANVLTF. CDR3 coding DNA: TGTGCCAGCAGCCCCAGCGCAGGGGCCAACGTCCTGACTTTC.

This clone has just one count. This chain links TRBV9 with TRBJ1-5; TRBD1 might be the D (5 bases). Trimming removed 0 bases from V and 9 bases from J, with 10 bases in between. Germline CDR1 and CDR2: SGDLS and YYNGEE. The CDR3 spans 13 residues. The CDR3 DNA reads TGTGCCAGCAGCGTAGAGGCGGGGGGGCCCCAGCATTTT. This sequence encodes CASSVEAGGPQHF.

This sequence joins TRBV29-1 and TRBJ2-7; 9 bases agree with TRBD1. There are 15 residues in the CDR3. The trim removed 2 bases at V and 3 bases at J, leaving 8 bases unmatched. CDR1 SQVTM and CDR2 ANQGSEA come from the germline V gene. The CDR3 DNA reads as TGCAGCGTTGAAAGAGCGGACAGGGGTTTCTACGAGCAGTACTTC. Translation: CSVERADRGFYEQYF.

V and J are TRBV27 and TRBJ1-4, with TRBD1 matching over 7 bases. Germline-derived CDR1 and CDR2 are MNHEY and SMNVEV (reference sequence). The CDR3 sequence is 17 residues long. V shed 5 bases and J 6 bases; nucleotides not matched to a gene: 15. CDR3 sequence (DNA): TGTGCCAGCAGTCTACGAATGTTGCGGGACAGTGATGAAAAACTGTTTTTT. As protein: CASSLRMLRDSDEKLFF.

The chain couples TRBV5-1 to TRBJ1-1; 8 bases are shared with TRBD1. The CDR3 is made up of 14 amino acids. Germline CDR1 is SGHRS and CDR2 is YFSETQ. The junction had 4 bases not matched to a gene; V was cut back by 3 bases and J by 3 bases. The CDR3 nucleotides read TGCGCCAGCAGCTCTTTGACAGGGGACACTGAAGCTTTCTTT. It specifies CASSSLTGDTEAFF.

With respect to this clone: An end of the junction differs from the germline gene, which may be a read error. The genes are TRBV7-7 and TRBJ2-3, with D unclear. The CDR3 is made up of 14 amino acids. The germline CDR1 and CDR2 sequences are SSHAT and FNYEAQ (reference sequence). The CDR3 DNA is TGTGCTAGCAGCTTGGTCTCCTCGGCAGATACGCAGTATTTT. This translates into CASSLVSSADTQYF. Filled out from reference TRBV7-7 and TRBJ2-3, the complete variable domain reads GAGVSQSPRYKVTKRGQDVTLRCDPISSHATLYWYQQALGQGPEFLTYFNYEAQPDKSGLPSDRFSAERPEGSISTLTIQRTEQRDSAMYRCASSLVSSADTQYFGPGTRLTVL.

Sample share makes this clone medium-sized (0.01 to 0.1%). The genes are TRBV4-1 and TRBJ1-6; a weak D match, TRBD1 (5 bases). From germline, CDR1 is MGHRA and CDR2 YSYEKL. The CDR3 extends over 15 amino acids. Trimming cost V 5 bases and J 11 bases, with 19 bases left between them. CDR3 bases: TGCGCCAGCAGCTACACCGGGACGAAAAAGACACCCCTCCACTTT. It is translated as CASSYTGTKKTPLHF.

The chain carries TRBV2 and TRBJ2-7; maybe TRBD1 (6 bases). CDR1 is SNHLY and CDR2 is FYNNEI in the germline V gene. The CDR3 spans 13 residues. Trimming cost V 4 bases and J 3 bases, with 10 bases left between them. CDR3 loop: CASSGGRGYEQYF. The CDR3 DNA follows: TGTGCCAGCAGTGGAGGCAGGGGCTACGAGCAGTACTTC.

The rearrangement joins TRBV5-5 to TRBJ2-7; 7 nucleotides match TRBD1. Germline V gives CDR1 SGHKS, CDR2 YYEKEE (reference sequence). V gave up 0 bases and J gave up 3 bases; unmatched junction bases: 3. CDR3 length: 14 residues. This CDR3 reads CASSLARQGYEQYF. The CDR3 bases are TGTGCCAGCAGCTTGGCCCGACAGGGCTACGAGCAGTACTTC.

The CDR3 spells CASSDWGLAGYTF. DNA for the CDR3: TGTGCCAGCAGTGACTGGGGGCTCGCTGGCTACACCTTC. The rearrangement joins TRBV6-6 to TRBJ1-2, with D possibly matching TRBD1 (6 bases). The CDR3 is 13 amino acids. V was shortened by 5 bases and J by 7 bases, with 14 bases between the two germline ends. Germline V gene lookup returns CDR1 MNHNY and CDR2 SVGAGI (reference sequence).

The chain is built from TRBV18 and TRBJ1-1; D not resolved. Trimming shortened V by 3 bases and J by 0 bases, and 5 bases separated the two germline ends. Germline loops: CDR1 KGHSH, CDR2 LQKENI. The CDR3 is 13 residues long. CDR3 residues: CASSPGLNTEAFF. The CDR3 DNA reads as TGTGCCAGCTCACCTGGCCTGAACACTGAAGCTTTCTTT. Complete variable domain (other parts from reference TRBV18 and TRBJ1-1): NAGVMQNPRHLVRRRGQEARLRCSPMKGHSHVYWYRQLPEEGLKFMVYLQKENIIDESGMPKERFSAEFPKEGPSILRIQQVVRGDSAAYFCASSPGLNTEAFFGQGTRLTVV.

The count of this clone is one. In DNA form, the CDR3 reads TGTGCCAGCAGTTTTCGCCTAGCGGCCTACGAGCAGTACTTC. It yields the protein CASSFRLAAYEQYF. The chain has TRBV28 and TRBJ2-7, with TRBD2 identical over 7 bases. J was trimmed by 2 bases and V by 3 bases; bases with no gene match: 4. The V gene's germline CDR1 is MDHEN and CDR2 SYDVKM. The CDR3 is 14 amino acids.

This clone is labeled medium-sized. The chain joins TRBV7-9 to TRBJ1-2; D gene uncertain. Germline lookup yields CDR1 SEHNR and CDR2 FQNEAQ (reference sequence). V lost 1 base and J 6 bases, leaving 12 bases between the germline ends. The CDR3 spans 14 residues. The CDR3 DNA is TGTGCCAGCAGCTTAGTTCAGTCCCAGGATGGCTACACCTTC. Translation: CASSLVQSQDGYTF.

The chain has TRBV18 and TRBJ1-1; 7 bases align to TRBD1. The CDR3 length is 16 residues. Germline CDR1 reads KGHSH; CDR2 reads LQKENI. V shed 3 bases and J 0 bases; nucleotides not matched to a gene: 7. DNA of the CDR3: TGTGCCAGCTCACCGTGGACAGGAATGATGAACACTGAAGCTTTCTTT. Protein: CASSPWTGMMNTEAFF.

The table lists this clone with a count of one. The chain's CDR3 is CASSLEVTNTEAFF. The CDR3 bases are TGTGCCAGCAGCTTGGAGGTCACGAACACTGAAGCTTTCTTT. The V gene is TRBV5-4, the J gene TRBJ1-1, with no clear D. The V gene lost 0 bases and the J gene lost 1 base, with 7 bases spanning the gap. The CDR3 covers 14 residues. CDR1 SGHNT and CDR2 YYREEE come from the germline V gene (reference sequence). The entire variable domain, with the rest obtained from reference TRBV5-4 and TRBJ1-1, is as follows: ETGVTQSPTHLIKTRGQQVTLRCSSQSGHNTVSWYQQALGQGPQFIFQYYREEENGRGNFPPRFSGLQFPNYSSELNVNALELDDSALYLCASSLEVTNTEAFFGQGTRLTVV.

The chain is built from TRBV4-2 and TRBJ1-2; TRBD1 agrees at 10 bases. Germline lookup yields CDR1 LGHNA and CDR2 YNFKEQ. This CDR3 region has 15 residues. With V trimmed by 4 bases and J by 6 bases, 8 bases remained unmatched. DNA for the CDR3: TGTGCCAGCAGCCGGGGACAGGGGTCGACCCATGGCTACACCTTC. It codes for CASSRGQGSTHGYTF.

The chain carries TRBV7-6 and TRBJ1-5; the D gene is possibly TRBD1 (5 bases). With 0 bases removed from V and 1 base from J, the gap between germline ends came to 16 bases. Germline CDR1 SGHVS, CDR2 FNYEAQ. This CDR3 has 18 residues. CDR3 sequence: CASSLASAGGMSNQPQHF. The CDR3 DNA reads TGTGCCAGCAGCTTAGCGAGCGCGGGGGGAATGAGCAATCAGCCCCAGCATTTT.

The chain couples TRBV18 to TRBJ1-3, with D unresolved. The CDR3 sequence is 13 residues long. The germline V gene has CDR1 KGHSH and CDR2 LQKENI. Trimming stripped 1 base from V and 8 bases from J, with 9 bases between. CDR3 bases: TGTGCCAGCTCACCACAGGGTATAGACACCATATATTTT. Translated, it gives CASSPQGIDTIYF.

This clone was recorded a few times. This chain connects TRBV11-2 to TRBJ2-5; TRBD2 matches 12 bases. Per germline, CDR1 SGHAT and CDR2 FQNNGV. The CDR3 runs to 14 residues. V lost 10 bases to trimming and J lost 5 bases; unmatched junction nucleotides: 8. CDR3 in amino acids: CATGLAGGLETQYF. In DNA, the CDR3 is TGTGCCACCGGCCTAGCGGGGGGGTTGGAGACCCAGTACTTC.

J is TRBJ1-1 and V is TRBV25-1, with unresolved D. The germline gives CDR1 MGHDK, CDR2 SYGVNS. V lost 5 bases to trimming and J lost 0 bases, with 7 bases between them. There are 13 residues in the CDR3. CDR3 sequence: CASSLDLNTEAFF. CDR3 nucleotides: TGTGCCAGCAGTCTCGACTTGAACACTGAAGCTTTCTTT. The full variable domain, completed using reference TRBV25-1 and TRBJ1-1, is EADIYQTPRYLVIGTGKKITLECSQTMGHDKMYWYQQDPGMELHLIHYSYGVNSTEKGDLSSESTVSRIRTEHFPLTLESARPSHTSQYLCASSLDLNTEAFFGQGTRLTVV.

This rearrangement joins TRBV2 to TRBJ1-3; D may be TRBD1 (6 bases). Germline lookup yields CDR1 SNHLY and CDR2 FYNNEI. The CDR3 totals 15 residues. V gave up 6 bases and J gave up 2 bases, with 14 bases separating them. CDR3 in amino acids: CASRAGGGTGNTIYF. The CDR3 nucleotides read TGTGCCAGCAGAGCCGGGGGGGGCACTGGAAACACCATATATTTT.